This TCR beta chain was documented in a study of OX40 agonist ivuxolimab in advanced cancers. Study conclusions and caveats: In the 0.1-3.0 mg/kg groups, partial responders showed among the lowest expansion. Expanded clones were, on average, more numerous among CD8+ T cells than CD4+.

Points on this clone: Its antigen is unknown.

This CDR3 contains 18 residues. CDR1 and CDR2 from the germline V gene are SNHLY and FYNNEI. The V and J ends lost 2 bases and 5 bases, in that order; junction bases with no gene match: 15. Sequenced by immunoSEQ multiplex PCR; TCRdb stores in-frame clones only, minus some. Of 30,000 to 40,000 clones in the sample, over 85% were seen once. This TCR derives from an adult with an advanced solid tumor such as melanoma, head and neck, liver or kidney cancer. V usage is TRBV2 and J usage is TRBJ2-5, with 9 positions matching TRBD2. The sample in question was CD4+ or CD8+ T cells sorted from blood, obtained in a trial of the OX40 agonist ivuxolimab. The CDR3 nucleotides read TGTGCCAGCAGTGAATCTCTAGCGGGGAGGCCAGGAGAGGAGACCCAGTACTTC. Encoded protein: CASSESLAGRPGEETQYF.